The text below deals with one T cell receptor (beta chain). No antigen is known for it. Distinct nucleotide sequences in the sample also encode this CDR3. The data were obtained in a study of cytomegalovirus exposure and HLA in healthy donors. Study-level information: Drawn from HLA-typed donors, about 85 million unique TCRs were held in an early data release. Broader study findings: The study labeled 164 TCR beta chains cytomegalovirus-associated.

V dropped 6 bases and J dropped 4; count of bases not matched to a gene: 9. The CDR3 has 14 residues. Looked up from germline, CDR1 is LNHNV and CDR2 is YYDKDF (reference sequence). Both 60 Vbeta primers and 13 Jbeta primers went into the PCR. This table comes from immunoSEQ multiplex PCR, and its TCRdb copy is limited to in-frame clones, with some not included. The sample has 99,000 or so clones; 10% are singletons. Sequencing used PBMCs. The gene calls are TRBV15 and TRBJ2-7; 7 nucleotides align to TRBD1. This clonotype originated in a man aged 35 to 55 in good health and CMV-seropositive. The CDR3 nucleotides read TGTGCCACCAGTTTGACAGGGAACTCTTACGAGCAGTACTTC. Translation: CATSLTGNSYEQYF. Variable domain in full (rest from reference TRBV15 and TRBJ2-7): DAMVIQNPRYQVTQFGKPVTLSCSQTLNHNVMYWYQQKSSQAPKLLFHYYDKDFNNEADTPDNFQSRRPNTSFCFLDIRSPGLGDTAMYLCATSLTGNSYEQYFGPGTRLTVT.